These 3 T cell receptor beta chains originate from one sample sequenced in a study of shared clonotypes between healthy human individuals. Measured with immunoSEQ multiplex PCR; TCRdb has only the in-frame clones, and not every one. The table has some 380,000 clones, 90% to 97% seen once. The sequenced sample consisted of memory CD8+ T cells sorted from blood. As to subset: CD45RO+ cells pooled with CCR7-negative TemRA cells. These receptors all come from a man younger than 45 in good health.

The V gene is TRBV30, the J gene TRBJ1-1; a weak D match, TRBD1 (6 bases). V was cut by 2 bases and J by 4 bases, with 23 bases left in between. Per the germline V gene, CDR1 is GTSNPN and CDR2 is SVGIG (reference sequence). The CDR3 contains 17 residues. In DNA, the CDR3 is TGTGCCTGGAGTCGCCAGACCTGGGGGGGGCTGGGCACTGAAGCTTTCTTT. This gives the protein CAWSRQTWGGLGTEAFF. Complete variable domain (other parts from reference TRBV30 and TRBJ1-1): SQTIHQWPATLVQPVGSPLSLECTVEGTSNPNLYWYRQAAGRGLQLLFYSVGIGQISSEVPQNLSASRPQDRQFILSSKKLLLSDSGFYLCAWSRQTWGGLGTEAFFGQGTRLTVV.

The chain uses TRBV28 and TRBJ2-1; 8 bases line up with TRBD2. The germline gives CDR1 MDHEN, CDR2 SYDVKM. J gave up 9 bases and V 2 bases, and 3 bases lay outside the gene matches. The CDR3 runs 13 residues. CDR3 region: CASSLGLAFEQFF. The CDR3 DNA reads TGTGCCAGCAGTTTAGGACTAGCTTTTGAGCAGTTCTTC.

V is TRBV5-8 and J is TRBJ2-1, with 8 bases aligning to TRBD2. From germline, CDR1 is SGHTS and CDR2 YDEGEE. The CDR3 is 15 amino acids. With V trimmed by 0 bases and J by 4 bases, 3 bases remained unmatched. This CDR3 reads CASSLGGRKYNEQFF. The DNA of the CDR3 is TGTGCCAGCAGCTTGGGCGGGAGGAAATACAATGAGCAGTTCTTC.